Listed here are 9 T cell receptor beta chains from one sample, sequenced in a study of blood T cell repertoires in COVID-19 (TCRdb year 2020). Receptors were amplified or captured by the immunoSEQ multiplex PCR assay. Drawn from immuneACCESS, this table holds only the in-frame rearrangements with V and J called that TCRdb kept. Clones are partly lost; checked studies trace under half to an unresolved V gene and leave the rest unexplained. The table for this sample lists under 300,000 clones; about four fifths of them were counted only once. Approximately 3.5% of the sample is in the top ten clones. Specimen: peripheral blood. Receptors were obtained from a woman between 18 and 29 years old with acute or convalescent COVID-19.

The V gene is TRBV6-5, the J gene TRBJ2-7, with 12 positions matching TRBD2. CDR1 and CDR2 from the germline V gene are MNHEY and SVGAGI. Trimming at V came to 6 bases and at J to 2 bases, leaving 2 bases not matched to a gene. This CDR3 is built from 14 residues. The CDR3 region has the DNA TGTGCCAGCAGGACTAGCGGGGGAACCTACGAGCAGTACTTC. Its translation: CASRTSGGTYEQYF.

About this clone: The sample contains more than one DNA sequence encoding this CDR3. In nucleotides, the CDR3 is TGTGCCAGTAGTACCCGGACAGGGGGCGATCAGCCCCAGCATTTT. It yields the protein CASSTRTGGDQPQHF. This chain links TRBV19 with TRBJ1-5, with 11 bases matching TRBD1. The trim removed 4 bases at V and 5 bases at J, leaving 4 bases unmatched. Germline V gene sequence: CDR1 LNHDA, CDR2 SQIVND (reference sequence). The CDR3 totals 15 residues.

The chain employs TRBV5-1 and TRBJ2-3, with TRBD2 identical over 8 bases. CDR3 size: 15 residues. Germline CDR1 is SGHRS and CDR2 is YFSETQ. The V segment lost 2 bases and the J segment 2 bases; nucleotides outside the gene matches: 4. CDR3 sequence (DNA): TGCGCCAGCAGCTTAGTAGCGGGATCCACAGATACGCAGTATTTT. Translating gives CASSLVAGSTDTQYF.

This clone was found a few times. This chain connects TRBV10-3 to TRBJ1-5, with 7 bases lining up with TRBD1. Germline trimming cut 0 bases from V and 0 bases from J; bases unmatched to any gene: 5. Germline CDR1 ENHRY, CDR2 SYGVKD. This CDR3 region has 17 residues. CDR3 amino acids: CAISESGGGFSNQPQHF. The CDR3 nucleotides read TGTGCCATCAGTGAGTCAGGAGGGGGCTTTAGCAATCAGCCCCAGCATTTT.

This chain uses TRBV2 with TRBJ1-5; D unresolved. V dropped 2 bases and J dropped 0 bases, with 11 bases sitting between them. The CDR3 is 16 amino acids. Germline V CDR1 and CDR2: SNHLY, FYNNEI. The CDR3 coding sequence is TGTGCCAGCAGTGAATGGGCAGCACTTAGCAATCAGCCCCAGCATTTT. The encoded protein is CASSEWAALSNQPQHF.

This clone was detected once. The rearrangement uses TRBV6-5 and TRBJ2-7; TRBD1 aligns across 7 bases. The germline V gene encodes CDR1 MNHEY and CDR2 SVGAGI. The CDR3 extends over 14 amino acids. V shed 7 bases and J 0 bases; nucleotides not matched to a gene: 6. The CDR3 bases are TGTGCCAGCAAAGACAGGGCCCTCTCCTACGAGCAGTACTTC. It yields the protein CASKDRALSYEQYF.

The V gene is TRBV24-1, the J gene TRBJ2-5, with D tentatively TRBD2 (6 bases). CDR3 length: 17 residues. Trimming took off 4 bases at V and 1 base at J, with 18 bases between the two ends. Germline loops: CDR1 KGHDR, CDR2 SFDVKD. The CDR3 coding sequence is TGTGCCACCAGTGACCCCGGGGGTCCTAGGGCCCAAGAGACCCAGTACTTC. Translated, it gives CATSDPGGPRAQETQYF.

The CDR3 nucleotides read TGTGCCAGTAGCTCCCCGGAGATTAATTCACCCCTCCACTTT. Translated, it gives CASSSPEINSPLHF. V gene TRBV19 combines with J gene TRBJ1-6; D ambiguous. Per germline, CDR1 LNHDA and CDR2 SQIVND (reference sequence). V lost 6 bases, J lost 6 bases, and 12 bases lay in between. The CDR3 sequence is 14 residues long.

This clone was counted once. A single base separates this from a much larger clone, so it may be a read error. This rearrangement joins TRBV11-2 to TRBJ1-3, with TRBD1 as a possible D gene (5 bases). The length of the CDR3 is 14 residues. V was shortened by 0 bases and J by 2 bases, with 5 bases between the two germline ends. CDR1 and CDR2 (germline): SGHAT, FQNNGV. The CDR3 here is CASSLDRAGNTIYF. For the CDR3, the DNA is TGTGCCAGCAGCTTAGACAGGGCTGGAAACACCATATATTTT.